The T cell receptor (beta chain) described here comes from a study of cytomegalovirus exposure and HLA in healthy donors. Concerning this clone itself: Its antigen is unidentified.

Germline V CDR1 and CDR2: KGHSH, LQKENI. CDR3 length: 16 residues. V dropped 4 bases and J dropped 4; count of bases not matched to a gene: 11. General study results and limits: Being productive about 87% or about 30% of the time was typical of most TCR beta V segments in an earlier analysis.

Amplification used 60 Vbeta primers and 13 Jbeta primers. Generated by immunoSEQ multiplex PCR, the TCRdb table keeps only in-frame clones and is missing some. The sample has 95,000 to 110,000 clones; over 75% are singletons. V and J are TRBV18 and TRBJ1-2; TRBD1 agrees at 8 bases. The receptor was derived from a man aged 25-40 years in good health and CMV-seronegative. The sample was PBMCs. The CDR3 DNA reads TGTGCCAGCTCACTCAAGACAGGGGAGGTGCCCTATGGCTACACCTTC. Protein product: CASSLKTGEVPYGYTF.